This T cell receptor (beta chain) was obtained from a study of T-cell reconstitution after alpha-beta-depleted transplantation in children. This clonotype has a count of ten or more. TCRbeta library construction was performed incorporating unique molecular identifiers. TCRdb reprocessed the PCR reads with MiXCR, giving one entry per CDR3 protein. The data show hundreds of thousands of distinct CDR3 sequences, around 16% seen once. This TCR came from a human donor who donated a stem cell graft to a child with acute myeloid leukemia. The sample consisted of PBMCs from the stem cell graft donor, taken from the stem cell graft.

The CDR3 region has the DNA TGCAGTGCTAGCCCAGGAAACTATGGCTACACCTTC. As protein: CSASPGNYGYTF. This chain joins TRBV20-1 and TRBJ1-2; D ambiguous. Deletions cut 3 bases from V and 2 bases from J, with 7 bases between. This CDR3 is 12 amino acids long. The germline CDR1 and CDR2 sequences are DFQATT and SNEGSKA (reference sequence).